This T cell receptor (beta chain) was observed in a study of blood T cell repertoires in COVID-19 (dated by TCRdb to the early 2020s). Concerning the study at large: The collaborator samples originated in the United States, Italy and Spain and spanned the acute and convalescent phases of COVID-19. The prospective study material was composed of cDNA or gDNA derived from T cells, B-cell-depleted T cells, or PBMCs. Deeply sampled blood TCRbeta repertoires from subjects exposed to, actively infected with, or recovered from COVID-19 were included in the dataset. The repertoires were released in a freely available public database meant as a resource for research on the immune response to SARS-CoV-2. The samples were drawn from two sources: the first 160 participants of the ongoing ImmuneRACE study, and 1,200 or so subjects contributed by 6 global collaborators. The sample metadata nearly always contained a de-identified subject ID, COVID-19 status, age in years and sex. HLA class I and class II types, where available, came from metadata supplied by the sample provider rather than from assay-based typing. Here is what the overall study found, with its caveats: The quantity of clinical and demographic metadata differed by source and by participant and was supplied without curation.

Whole blood was collected in K2EDTA tubes by collaborating institutions according to the institutions' own protocols. For TCRbeta analysis, collaborators shipped samples in one of three forms: frozen whole blood, isolated PBMCs, or DNA extracted from either of those sample types. The CDR3 goes from the cysteine to the phenylalanine over 16 residues. The retained sequence is limited to the CDR3, 48 bases, with the frame set at the first base. The CDR1 and CDR2 encoded by the germline V gene (reference sequence) are MNHEY and SMNVEV. The germline V and J ends show losses of 6 bases and 6 bases respectively, and no gene match explains 11 bases of the junction. TCRbeta CDR3 regions were amplified from genomic DNA using the immunoSEQ Assay, a bias-controlled multiplex PCR. The original methods were these. The number of nucleated cells in each sample was estimated by amplification of reference gene primers within the assay. To quantify the absolute abundance of each unique TCRbeta CDR3 rearrangement, sequence reads were collapsed and filtered. For each sample, productive Simpson clonality was calculated as the square root of Simpson's diversity index across productive rearrangements. Drawn from immuneACCESS, this table holds only the in-frame rearrangements with V and J called that TCRdb kept. Clones are partly lost; checked studies trace under half to an unresolved V gene and leave the rest unexplained. The D gene and trimming were derived from the DNA, and the V and J assignments and clone size from that table. Counted in this sample were around 93,000 clones; about 75% of them appeared once. The top ten clonotypes cover approximately 10% of the sample.

Remarks on this clone: Its antigen is not yet known. Nothing much larger sits one base from this clone, and base qualities are not available.

The sequence was obtained from a woman of 80 years or more with acute or convalescent COVID-19. Sequenced: peripheral blood. The chain joins TRBV27 to TRBJ1-6, with TRBD1 matching 7 junction bases. The nucleotide sequence reads as follows: TGTGCCAGCAGAAATACGAGGGGGCGCCTTAATTCACCCCTCCACTTT. It translates to CASRNTRGRLNSPLHF.